The rows below give T cell receptor beta chains drawn from one sample of a study of T-cell reconstitution after alpha-beta-depleted transplantation in children. One entry per CDR3 protein, called by TCRdb with MiXCR from the PCR reads. The table shows around 450,000 distinct CDR3 sequences, with about 40% occurring only once. Sequencing was performed on PBMCs, taken before TCRalphabeta/CD19-depleted stem cell transplant. The receptors here all came from a girl aged 2-10 years with aplastic anemia, due to receive a stem cell transplant. CDR3s include the opening cysteine and the closing phenylalanine or tryptophan. The order of the fields is CDR3 DNA, CDR3 protein, D gene, clone size, J gene, V gene. The D gene is left open where the match is weak. Clone size is given for some rows only: seen once, a few or many times, or a class if the clone is expanded.

TGTGCCAGCAGCTGGGACTTGCCCCACTACGAGCAGTACTTC | CASSWDLPHYEQYF | NA | many | TRBJ2-7 | TRBV7-2
TGTGCCACCAGCAGAGGGGGAAAACAGGGGGAGCCCCAGCATTTT | CATSRGGKQGEPQHF | TRBD1 | many | TRBJ1-5 | TRBV15
TGTGCCAGCAGCCCCGCCCCGGGACAGGGGGAGGGGGAGCAGTACTTC | CASSPAPGQGEGEQYF | TRBD1 | few | TRBJ2-7 | TRBV7-3
TGCAGTGCTAGAATCCTAGCGGGAGTGGCGAACAATGAGCAGTTCTTC | CSARILAGVANNEQFF | TRBD2 | many | TRBJ2-1 | TRBV20-1
TGCAGTGCTAGTATAGGGACTAGCAATTACAATGAGCAGTTCTTC | CSASIGTSNYNEQFF | TRBD2 | NA | TRBJ2-1 | TRBV20-1
TGTGCCAGCAGTTTAGCTAGCGGCTACTACGAGCAGTACTTC | CASSLASGYYEQYF | TRBD2 | medium-sized | TRBJ2-7 | TRBV27
TGTGCCAGCAGCTCGACAGGGCTAGCGGGAATATACAATGAGCAGTTCTTC | CASSSTGLAGIYNEQFF | TRBD2 | NA | TRBJ2-1 | TRBV7-9
TGTGCCAGCAGCGTTAGGGTGGGGCAGCCCCAGCATTTT | CASSVRVGQPQHF | NA | many | TRBJ1-5 | TRBV28
TGTGCCAGCCCAGGACAGGGGACTTTCGCTTTCTTT | CASPGQGTFAFF | TRBD1 | NA | TRBJ1-1 | TRBV6-6
TGCACCCAAACACTAGCGGGAGGGCCTTCCACGCAGTATTTT | CTQTLAGGPSTQYF | TRBD2 | NA | TRBJ2-3 | TRBV20-1
TGTGCCAGCAGTTTCAGGGAGTGGGGATACGAGCAGTACTTC | CASSFREWGYEQYF | NA | many | TRBJ2-7 | TRBV28
TGTGCCAGCAGCTTAATACAGGGAGGCACCGGGGAGCTGTTTTTT | CASSLIQGGTGELFF | NA | NA | TRBJ2-2 | TRBV11-2